The T cell receptor beta chain under discussion was sequenced for a study of cytotoxic CD8 clonotypes in ibrutinib-treated CLL. Study-level information: Complete response was seen in 2 patients and partial in roughly 25; about twelve progressed and roughly 14 stayed remitted after a median approximately 70 months. The study, taken as a whole, reports: Researchers report that baseline clonality outpaced age-matched healthy donors and tracked circulating CD8+ T-cell counts. Once treatment began, public clonotypes, which were uncommon, contracted or stayed stable.

TCRdb keeps only in-frame clones here, not all; method: immunoSEQ multiplex PCR. The sample shows 97,000 or so clones, about 72% of them seen only once. This CDR3 spans 14 amino acids. Germline CDR1 is SGHTA and CDR2 is FQGTGA. Trimming removed 4 bases from V and 0 bases from J, with 9 bases in between. Cryopreserved PBMCs provided around 2 micrograms of genomic DNA for the TCR beta libraries. Concerning this clone itself: Its antigen remains unidentified.

The origin of this receptor is a human donor with chronic lymphocytic leukemia. The sequences come from PBMCs, collected after 12 months of ibrutinib treatment. The chain carries TRBV7-3 and TRBJ2-5; D is possibly TRBD2 (5 bases). CDR3 bases: TGTGCCAGCAGCTCACCGGGATACCAAGAGACCCAGTACTTC. Protein product: CASSSPGYQETQYF. The full variable domain, with the rest looked up from reference TRBV7-3 and TRBJ2-5, is GAGVSQTPSNKVTEKGKYVELRCDPISGHTALYWYRQSLGQGPEFLIYFQGTGAADDSGLPNDRFFAVRPEGSVSTLKIQRTERGDSAVYLCASSSPGYQETQYFGPGTRLLVL.